Reported below is one TCR beta chain. Antigen specificity is unknown. Only in-frame clones appear in the TCRdb table, and some are missing; sequencing was by immunoSEQ multiplex PCR. The sample consists of about 200,000 clones, roughly 91% of them appearing once. These data belong to a study of cytomegalovirus exposure and HLA in healthy donors. Points from the study as a whole: A later analysis found first-cohort TCR clusters tended to co-occur in the 90 to 150 validation repertoires. In vitro work confirmed that a few CMV-associated chains recognize CMV antigens.

There are 14 residues in the CDR3. Trimming removed 4 bases from V and 3 bases from J; junction bases left unmatched: 5. Germline values: CDR1 MGHRA, CDR2 YSYEKL. Sequenced input: PBMCs. The TCR was taken from a woman aged 18-29 years in good health and CMV-seropositive. The chain has TRBV4-1 and TRBJ1-1; TRBD1 matches 7 bases. The CDR3 bases are TGCGCCAGCAGCCCCCGGGACAGCCACACTGAAGCTTTCTTT. Translating it yields CASSPRDSHTEAFF.